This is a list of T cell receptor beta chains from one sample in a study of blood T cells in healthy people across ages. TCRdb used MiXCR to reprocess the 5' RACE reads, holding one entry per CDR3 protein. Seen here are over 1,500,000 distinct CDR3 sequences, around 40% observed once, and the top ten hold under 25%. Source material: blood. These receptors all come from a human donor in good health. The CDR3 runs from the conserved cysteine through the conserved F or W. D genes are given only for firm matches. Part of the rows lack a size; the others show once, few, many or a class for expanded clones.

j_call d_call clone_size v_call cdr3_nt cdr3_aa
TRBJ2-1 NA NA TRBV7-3 TGTGCCAGCAGCCCGCGCGCTTCTCAAGAGCAGTTCTTC CASSPRASQEQFF
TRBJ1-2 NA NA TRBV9 TGTGCCAGCCGAAACTATGGCTACACCTTC CASRNYGYTF
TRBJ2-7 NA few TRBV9 TGTGCCAGCAGCGTCTGGCAGGGTCAAGAGCAGTACTTC CASSVWQGQEQYF
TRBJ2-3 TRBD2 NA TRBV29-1 TGCAGCGTTGAGCGGGGGGACACAGATACGCAGTATTTT CSVERGDTDTQYF
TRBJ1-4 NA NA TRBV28 TGTGCCAGCAGTGCAGATAATGAAAAACTGTTTTTT CASSADNEKLFF
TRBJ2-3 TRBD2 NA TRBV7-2 TGTGCCAGCAGCTTTTCAAGAGCGGGGGGTACCAGCACAGATACGCAGTATTTT CASSFSRAGGTSTDTQYF
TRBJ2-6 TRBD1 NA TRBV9 TGTGCCAGCAGCGCGACAGGGTTTGGGCTTTCTGGGGCCAACGTCCTGACTTTC CASSATGFGLSGANVLTF
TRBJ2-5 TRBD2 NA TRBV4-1 TGCGCCAGCAGCCATTTTTCAGCGGGGGCCGATAAAGAGACCCAGTACTTC CASSHFSAGADKETQYF
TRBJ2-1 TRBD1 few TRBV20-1 TGCAGTGCACCAACCTACAGGGGTGGAGGTATTGAGCAGTTCTTC CSAPTYRGGGIEQFF
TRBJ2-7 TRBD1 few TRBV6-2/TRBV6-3 TGTGCCAGCAGTATTATTGACAGGGGATACGAGCAGTACTTC CASSIIDRGYEQYF
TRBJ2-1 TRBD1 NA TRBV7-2 TGTGCCAGCAGCTTGATACCACAGGGGGGAGCTTTCGGTGAGCGGTTCTTC CASSLIPQGGAFGERFF
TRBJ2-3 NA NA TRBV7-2 TGTGCCAGCAGCATCTCGTCGGACTACGCACTATCAGATACGCAGTATTTT CASSISSDYALSDTQYF
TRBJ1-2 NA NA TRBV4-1 TGCGCCAGCAGCCAAGATCTGAGGACCGCGACCTATGGCTACACCTTC CASSQDLRTATYGYTF
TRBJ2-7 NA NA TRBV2 TGTGCCAGCAGGAGAGGCAGGGGACCCTACGAGCAGTACTTC CASRRGRGPYEQYF
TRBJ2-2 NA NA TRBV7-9 TGTGCCAGCACACTCAATAGGGACACCTACACCGGGGAGCTGTTTTTT CASTLNRDTYTGELFF
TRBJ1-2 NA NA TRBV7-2 TGTGCCAGCAGCTTAGACGCGGGCGCTCTGGATGGCTACACCTTC CASSLDAGALDGYTF
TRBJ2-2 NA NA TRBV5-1 TGCGCCAGCAGCCTTGGGGTCCAGGTGAACACCGGGGAGCTGTTTTTT CASSLGVQVNTGELFF
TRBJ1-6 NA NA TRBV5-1 TGCGCCAGCAGCTTAGGTGGCAGGAACTATTCACCCCTCCACTTT CASSLGGRNYSPLHF
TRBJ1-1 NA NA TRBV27 TGTGCCAGCAGTATAGGAAGGATCACTGAAGCTTTCTTT CASSIGRITEAFF